Below are 28 T cell receptor beta chains sequenced from a single sample in a study of radiotherapy plus CTLA-4 blockade in lung cancer. This table comes from immunoSEQ multiplex PCR, and its TCRdb copy is limited to in-frame clones, with some not included. This repertoire shows 77,000 or so clones, around 74% found once; its top ten account for around 10%. Source: peripheral blood, taken from a patient treated with radiotherapy plus ipilimumab. All receptors derive from a human donor with non-small cell lung cancer whose response to radiotherapy plus ipilimumab could not be evaluated.

The chain employs TRBV5-1 and TRBJ1-1; 10 bases match TRBD1. Trimming removed 1 base from V and 4 bases from J; junction bases left unmatched: 1. CDR1 and CDR2 (germline): SGHRS, YFSETQ. CDR3 length equals 14 residues. DNA for the CDR3: TGCGCCAGCAGCTTGCGGGACAGGGGCACTGAAGCTTTCTTT. Its protein product is CASSLRDRGTEAFF.

This sequence joins TRBV25-1 and TRBJ1-1; D may be TRBD1 (5 bases). The CDR3 is made up of 15 amino acids. Germline V gives CDR1 MGHDK, CDR2 SYGVNS. The germline V and J ends were trimmed by 2 bases and 0 bases, with 10 bases remaining between them. This CDR3 is CASSEAGIMNTEAFF. The CDR3, as DNA: TGTGCCAGCAGTGAAGCAGGGATTATGAACACTGAAGCTTTCTTT.

The chain joins TRBV5-6 to TRBJ1-5; 9 nucleotides agree with TRBD1. The CDR3 is 14 amino acids. Germline V CDR1 and CDR2: SGHDT, YYEEEE. The J segment lost 4 bases and the V segment lost 4 bases, leaving 3 bases of the junction unmatched. CDR3 nucleotides: TGTGCCAGCAGCGCGGGACAGGGAAATCAGCCCCAGCATTTT. Translation: CASSAGQGNQPQHF.

The chain joins TRBV7-2 to TRBJ1-5; unclear D gene. Germline V gene sequence: CDR1 SGHTA, CDR2 FQGNSA. V was clipped by 3 bases and J by 6 bases, with 9 bases between them. The CDR3 is made up of 13 amino acids. The CDR3 nucleotides read TGTGCCAGCAGCTTGGAGAAAGGTCAGCCCCAGCATTTT. This sequence encodes CASSLEKGQPQHF. The variable domain in full, completed from reference TRBV7-2 and TRBJ1-5, reads GAGVSQSPSNKVTEKGKDVELRCDPISGHTALYWYRQSLGQGLEFLIYFQGNSAPDKSGLPSDRFSAERTGGSVSTLTIQRTQQEDSAVYLCASSLEKGQPQHFGDGTRLSIL.

CDR3 region: CASSVLAGSGELFF. The CDR3 DNA is TGTGCCAGTAGTGTGCTAGCGGGGTCCGGGGAGCTGTTTTTT. V is TRBV19 and J is TRBJ2-2, with 9 bases fitting TRBD2. This CDR3 contains 14 residues. From germline, CDR1 is LNHDA and CDR2 SQIVND (reference sequence). Trimming at V came to 5 bases and at J to 6 bases, leaving 4 bases not matched to a gene.

The chain carries TRBV27 and TRBJ1-3, with D possibly being TRBD1 (5 bases). V gave up 0 bases and J gave up 5 bases, with 11 bases separating them. This CDR3 is 15 amino acids long. Germline assignment: CDR1 MNHEY and CDR2 SMNVEV (reference sequence). CDR3 DNA sequence: TGTGCCAGCAGTTTATCCGGGGGTACCAGAAACACCATATATTTT. Translation gives CASSLSGGTRNTIYF.

This clone was seen a single time. V and J are TRBV6-1 and TRBJ1-2; 8 bases are a match to TRBD1. Per germline, CDR1 MNHNS and CDR2 SASEGT. The V and J ends lost 6 bases and 1 base, in that order; junction bases with no gene match: 7. The CDR3 spans 15 residues. CDR3 nucleotides: TGTGCCAGCAGCAGGACAGGGATGGTTAACTATGGCTACACCTTC. Translation gives CASSRTGMVNYGYTF.

This chain joins TRBV11-1 and TRBJ1-2, with D possibly being TRBD1 (5 bases). The ends were cut back, 5 bases at V and 8 bases at J, with 12 bases in the middle. CDR3 length: 12 amino acids. Germline values: CDR1 SGHAT, CDR2 FQDESV (reference sequence). CDR3 bases: TGTGCCAGCAGCGAAGCGGGACGCGGCTACACCTTC. Translating gives CASSEAGRGYTF.

This chain connects TRBV4-1 to TRBJ1-2; a weak D match, TRBD1 (5 bases). The CDR3 consists of 21 residues. Germline assignment: CDR1 MGHRA and CDR2 YSYEKL. Trimming pared 0 bases from V and 0 bases from J, leaving 26 bases between. The CDR3 DNA reads as TGCGCCAGCAGCCAAGAGAGGCTGAAAGAAGGAACAGGAGCCGCTAACTATGGCTACACCTTC. Its translation: CASSQERLKEGTGAANYGYTF.

The V call is TRBV5-1, the J call TRBJ1-2, with TRBD1 matching over 7 bases. CDR1 is SGHRS, CDR2 YFSETQ, per germline. J was trimmed by 2 bases and V by 5 bases; bases with no gene match: 9. This CDR3 comprises 15 residues. This CDR3 is CASRPTAGQNYGYTF. In nucleotides, the CDR3 is TGCGCCAGCAGACCGACGGCGGGACAGAACTATGGCTACACCTTC. The variable domain in full, with the rest retrieved from reference TRBV5-1 and TRBJ1-2, is KAGVTQTPRYLIKTRGQQVTLSCSPISGHRSVSWYQQTPGQGLQFLFEYFSETQRNKGNFPGRFSGRQFSNSRSEMNVSTLELGDSALYLCASRPTAGQNYGYTFGSGTRLTVV.

This clone was counted a few times. The V and J genes are TRBV19 and TRBJ1-1; weak D call: TRBD1 (5 bases). V was cut by 10 bases and J by 5 bases, with 17 bases left in between. The length of the CDR3 is 13 residues. Germline CDR1 reads LNHDA; CDR2 reads SQIVND (reference sequence). The CDR3 protein is CATFIGGGTEAFF. DNA of the CDR3: TGTGCCACCTTTATTGGCGGGGGGACTGAAGCTTTCTTT.

This chain connects TRBV5-1 to TRBJ1-2; TRBD1 aligns across 9 bases. The CDR3 sequence is 13 residues long. With V trimmed by 4 bases and J by 7 bases, 5 bases remained unmatched. CDR1 and CDR2 from the germline V gene are SGHRS and YFSETQ. The CDR3 here is CASSDRDRAGYTF. CDR3 coding DNA: TGCGCCAGCAGCGACCGGGACAGGGCTGGCTACACCTTC. Full variable domain (missing parts from reference TRBV5-1 and TRBJ1-2): KAGVTQTPRYLIKTRGQQVTLSCSPISGHRSVSWYQQTPGQGLQFLFEYFSETQRNKGNFPGRFSGRQFSNSRSEMNVSTLELGDSALYLCASSDRDRAGYTFGSGTRLTVV.

The chain joins TRBV7-9 to TRBJ1-2, with D tentatively TRBD1 (5 bases). Trimming removed 3 bases at V and 4 bases at J, with 9 bases between. The CDR3 totals 13 residues. CDR1 and CDR2 from the germline V gene are SEHNR and FQNEAQ (reference sequence). CDR3 sequence: CASSLQGPYGYTF. The CDR3 nucleotides are TGTGCCAGCAGCTTGCAGGGCCCCTATGGCTACACCTTC.

The rearrangement uses TRBV5-1 and TRBJ2-5, with TRBD1 matching over 9 bases. Germline lookup yields CDR1 SGHRS and CDR2 YFSETQ. V gave up 6 bases and J gave up 5 bases; unmatched junction bases: 8. This CDR3 contains 14 residues. CDR3 sequence: CASTLGTGRETQYF. The CDR3 coding sequence is TGCGCCAGCACACTGGGGACAGGGAGGGAGACCCAGTACTTC.

V usage is TRBV5-6 and J usage is TRBJ1-2, with 7 positions matching TRBD1. V was pared by 4 bases and J by 8 bases, with 20 bases of the junction left unmatched. The CDR3 runs to 17 residues. Germline V lookup: CDR1 SGHDT, CDR2 YYEEEE. The DNA for the CDR3 is TGTGCCAGCAGCCGACTAACTCTTTCTACAGGGGAAGGAGGCTACACCTTC. It yields the protein CASSRLTLSTGEGGYTF.

The chain uses TRBV27 and TRBJ1-2; TRBD1 matches 8 bases. CDR1 is MNHEY and CDR2 is SMNVEV in the germline V gene (reference sequence). The CDR3 spans 13 residues. The V gene end was trimmed by 3 bases and the J gene end by 3 bases; junction bases not matched to a gene: 0. The CDR3 DNA reads TGTGCCAGCAGTTTGACAGGGGACTATGGCTACACCTTC. Translation: CASSLTGDYGYTF.

The sample holds one count of this clone. J is TRBJ1-3 and V is TRBV30; 7 positions agree with TRBD1. The germline gives CDR1 GTSNPN, CDR2 SVGIG (reference sequence). With V trimmed by 0 bases and J by 2 bases, 4 bases remained unmatched. This CDR3 contains 15 residues. CDR3 residues: CAWSVGQVAGNTIYF. DNA for the CDR3: TGTGCCTGGAGTGTAGGACAGGTCGCTGGAAACACCATATATTTT.

This clone was detected a few times. CDR3 DNA sequence: TGTGCCAGCAGAGGGCCGGGACTAGCGGGACGAAGCTCCTACAATGAGCAGTTCTTC. It is translated as CASRGPGLAGRSSYNEQFF. V is TRBV2 and J is TRBJ2-1; 13 bases match TRBD2. J was trimmed by 0 bases and V by 6 bases; bases with no gene match: 11. This CDR3 has 19 amino acids. From germline, CDR1 is SNHLY and CDR2 FYNNEI. The full variable domain, in which reference TRBV2 and TRBJ2-1 provide the parts outside the CDR3, is EPEVTQTPSHQVTQMGQEVILRCVPISNHLYFYWYRQILGQKVEFLVSFYNNEISEKSEIFDDQFSVERPDGSNFTLKIRSTKLEDSAMYFCASRGPGLAGRSSYNEQFFGPGTRLTVL.

In DNA form, the CDR3 reads TGTGCCAGCAGTGATCTGCGGGCAGGAGGTTCATATAATTCACCCCTCCACTTT. Protein: CASSDLRAGGSYNSPLHF. The chain uses TRBV2 and TRBJ1-6; D gene unclear. The CDR3 totals 18 residues. Deletions cut 3 bases from V and 4 bases from J, with 19 bases between. The germline V gene has CDR1 SNHLY and CDR2 FYNNEI.

The chain employs TRBV9 and TRBJ2-7; TRBD1 matches at 7 bases. V lost 4 bases, J lost 6 bases, and 10 bases stayed unmatched. The germline V gene encodes CDR1 SGDLS and CDR2 YYNGEE. This CDR3 comprises 14 residues. The CDR3 here is CASSTQRTGTEQYF. Written as DNA, the CDR3 is TGTGCCAGCAGCACTCAAAGGACAGGAACCGAGCAGTACTTC.

This clone showed up just a few times. The chain recombines TRBV29-1 with TRBJ1-1, with 7 bases fitting TRBD1. This CDR3 is 14 amino acids long. With 7 bases clipped from V and 5 bases from J, the junction kept 13 bases outside the gene matches. CDR1 SQVTM and CDR2 ANQGSEA come from the germline V gene. CDR3 DNA sequence: TGCAGCGCACAGACAGGGATTGGGAGGACTGAAGCTTTCTTT. As protein: CSAQTGIGRTEAFF.

This clone was seen a handful of times. V usage is TRBV6-1 and J usage is TRBJ2-3, with 9 bases that match TRBD1. CDR3 length: 15 amino acids. The J segment lost 2 bases and the V segment lost 6 bases, leaving 6 bases of the junction unmatched. The V gene's germline CDR1 is MNHNS and CDR2 SASEGT. For the CDR3, the DNA is TGTGCCAGCAGCCCGGGACAGGGTTCCACAGATACGCAGTATTTT. Translation: CASSPGQGSTDTQYF.

The rearrangement uses TRBV5-6 and TRBJ2-7; 12 nucleotides match TRBD2. After removal of 4 bases from V and 6 bases from J, the junction contained 8 bases not matched to a gene. The V gene's germline CDR1 is SGHDT and CDR2 YYEEEE. The CDR3 consists of 15 residues. The CDR3 DNA follows: TGTGCCAGCAGCCTCGGACTAGCGGGATGGGGCGAGCAGTACTTC. Translation gives CASSLGLAGWGEQYF.

The CDR3 DNA is TGCGCCAGCAGCTTGGGGTCAGGGGAAAGTTCACCCCTCCACTTT. Its translation: CASSLGSGESSPLHF. This chain links TRBV5-1 with TRBJ1-6; perhaps TRBD1 as D (6 bases). The V end was cut by 0 bases, the J end by 9 bases, with 13 bases between. CDR1 and CDR2 from the germline V gene are SGHRS and YFSETQ. There are 15 residues in the CDR3.

The chain joins TRBV19 to TRBJ1-3; D call uncertain. CDR3 length: 14 residues. Between the trimmed V and J ends, which lost 7 bases and 3 bases, there was a span of 13 bases. Germline CDR1 is LNHDA and CDR2 is SQIVND (reference sequence). The CDR3 DNA follows: TGTGCCAGTACTGTGACTCATAGTGGAAACACCATATATTTT. Its translation: CASTVTHSGNTIYF.

The CDR3 DNA is TGTGCCAGCAACCCTACAGGGGGCAATCAGCCCCAGCATTTT. The encoded protein is CASNPTGGNQPQHF. This chain connects TRBV6-1 to TRBJ1-5; 7 nucleotides line up with TRBD1. The J segment lost 2 bases and the V segment lost 7 bases, leaving 5 bases of the junction unmatched. CDR1 MNHNS and CDR2 SASEGT come from the germline V gene. The CDR3 is made up of 14 amino acids.

V gene TRBV19 combines with J gene TRBJ1-5; D is uncertain. The germline CDR1 and CDR2 sequences are LNHDA and SQIVND (reference sequence). V gave up 6 bases and J gave up 5 bases, with 11 bases separating them. This CDR3 is built from 13 residues. CDR3 amino acids: CASSAGRDQPQHF. For the CDR3, the DNA is TGTGCCAGTAGCGCGGGGAGGGATCAGCCCCAGCATTTT.

The chain joins TRBV9 to TRBJ2-5, with D perhaps matching TRBD2 (6 bases). The CDR3 extends over 14 amino acids. V lost 2 bases and J 3 bases, leaving 11 bases between the germline ends. CDR1 and CDR2 (germline): SGDLS, YYNGEE. This CDR3 is CASSVGVAEETQYF. The CDR3, as DNA: TGTGCCAGCAGCGTCGGGGTAGCGGAAGAGACCCAGTACTTC.